Listed below are T cell receptor beta chains from one sample, sequenced in a study of cytomegalovirus exposure and HLA in healthy donors. Libraries were prepared by immunoSEQ multiplex PCR; TCRdb keeps only in-frame clonotypes and omits some of them. Here the sample spans some 170,000 clones, around 80% being singletons. The sequenced material came from PBMCs. Receptors were obtained from a girl between 5 and 17 years old in good health and CMV-seropositive. Both conserved end residues are part of each CDR3. Each record gives: CDR3 DNA, CDR3 protein, D gene, V gene, clone size, J gene. D genes are given only for firm matches. Expanded clones get a size class; other rows say once, few or many, or leave the size out.

TGTGCCAGCAGCTACCCAGGGTATGTCGCTGAAGCTTTCTTT CASSYPGYVAEAFF NA TRBV7-3 NA TRBJ1-1
TGTGCCAGCAGTGTAACACTACAATACAATGAGCAGTTCTTC CASSVTLQYNEQFF NA TRBV2 NA TRBJ2-1
TGTGCCAGCAGTTCCCTCCTCGAACCTAGCGGGGCGGGGGATGAGCAGTTCTTC CASSSLLEPSGAGDEQFF TRBD2 TRBV28 NA TRBJ2-1
TGCGCCAGCGGACTAGCGGGAGGAGTCTACGAGCAGTACTTC CASGLAGGVYEQYF TRBD2 TRBV10-2 NA TRBJ2-7
TGTGCCACTAAGGGGGCCATAGGGGGGGGCTACACCTTC CATKGAIGGGYTF TRBD1 TRBV6-1 NA TRBJ1-2
TGTGCCAGCAGCCCCCGGACAGGGGGCGCGGGAGATACGCAGTATTTT CASSPRTGGAGDTQYF TRBD1 TRBV9 NA TRBJ2-3
TGTGCCAGCAGCGTATACGGCGGGGGCCCCGGGGGTGAGCAGTTCTTC CASSVYGGGPGGEQFF NA TRBV9 NA TRBJ2-1
TGTGCCAGCAGCTTAGAGTCAGTTAGCTCGCACACCGGGGAGCTGTTTTTT CASSLESVSSHTGELFF NA TRBV7-8 NA TRBJ2-2
TGCGCCAGCAGTGAGTCGCGCGGGTACTCCTACAATGAGCAGTTCTTC CASSESRGYSYNEQFF NA TRBV10-1 NA TRBJ2-1
TGTGCCAGCAGCTTGGGACAGGGGGCCTACAATGAGCAGTTCTTC CASSLGQGAYNEQFF TRBD1 TRBV7-2 NA TRBJ2-1
TGTGCCATCAGCTCCGGAGGGGAATGGCAGCCCCAGCATTTT CAISSGGEWQPQHF NA TRBV10-3 NA TRBJ1-5
TGTGCCAGCAGCTACCGACAGGGCCAGGGCTCTGGAAACACCATATATTTT CASSYRQGQGSGNTIYF TRBD1 TRBV7-8 NA TRBJ1-3
TGCAGCGTTGGGACAGGGGGGTATCAGCCCCAGCATTTT CSVGTGGYQPQHF TRBD1 TRBV29-1 NA TRBJ1-5
TGCGCCAGCAGTGAGTCTAGCGGGAGGGCCGGTGAGACCCAGTACTTC CASSESSGRAGETQYF TRBD2 TRBV10-1 few TRBJ2-5
TGTGCCAGCAGCTTATCTCCTTGGTTTCGGGACTCCCTAGAGACCCAGTACTTC CASSLSPWFRDSLETQYF NA TRBV7-6 NA TRBJ2-5
TGCGCCAGCAGCTTGGTCGGGGAGGGGTACGAGCAGTACTTC CASSLVGEGYEQYF TRBD2 TRBV5-1 NA TRBJ2-7
TGTGCCAGCAGCTTAATACTAGCGGGCCCTGGTGAGCAGTACTTC CASSLILAGPGEQYF TRBD2 TRBV11-2 NA TRBJ2-7